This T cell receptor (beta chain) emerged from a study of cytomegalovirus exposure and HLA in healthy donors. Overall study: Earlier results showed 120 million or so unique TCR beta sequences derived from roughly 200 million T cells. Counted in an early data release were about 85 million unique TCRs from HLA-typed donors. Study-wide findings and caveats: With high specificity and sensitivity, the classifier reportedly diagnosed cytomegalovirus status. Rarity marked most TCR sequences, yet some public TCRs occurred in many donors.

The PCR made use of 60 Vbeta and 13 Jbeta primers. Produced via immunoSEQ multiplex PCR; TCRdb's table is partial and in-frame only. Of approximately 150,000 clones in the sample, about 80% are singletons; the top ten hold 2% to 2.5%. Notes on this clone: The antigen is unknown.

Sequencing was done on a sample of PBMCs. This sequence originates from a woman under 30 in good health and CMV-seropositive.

The CDR3 loop reads CASSQDRGRGYTF. DNA for the CDR3: TGCGCCAGCAGCCAAGATCGGGGTCGGGGCTACACCTTC. The rearrangement links TRBV4-3 to TRBJ1-2; D unclear. CDR1 and CDR2 from the germline V gene are LGHNA and YSLEER. The CDR3 has 13 amino acids. Trimming pared 0 bases from V and 8 bases from J, leaving 10 bases between.